The table lists the clone carrying this T cell receptor (beta chain) with a few counts. Sequenced by immunoSEQ multiplex PCR; TCRdb stores in-frame clones only, minus some. Here the sample spans 200,000 to 250,000 clones, 75% to 85% being singletons. Looked up from germline, CDR1 is MDHEN and CDR2 is SYDVKM. V dropped 7 bases and J dropped 0 bases, with 7 bases sitting between them. The CDR3 length is 14 residues. The data derive from a study of blood T cell repertoires in COVID-19. The rearrangement uses TRBV28 and TRBJ1-6, with a tentative D call TRBD1 (5 bases). Material: peripheral blood. The sequence was obtained from a man aged 45-60 years with active or convalescent COVID-19. The CDR3 coding sequence is TGTGCCAGCAAAGGGGCCTCCTATAATTCACCCCTCCACTTT. The encoded protein is CASKGASYNSPLHF.